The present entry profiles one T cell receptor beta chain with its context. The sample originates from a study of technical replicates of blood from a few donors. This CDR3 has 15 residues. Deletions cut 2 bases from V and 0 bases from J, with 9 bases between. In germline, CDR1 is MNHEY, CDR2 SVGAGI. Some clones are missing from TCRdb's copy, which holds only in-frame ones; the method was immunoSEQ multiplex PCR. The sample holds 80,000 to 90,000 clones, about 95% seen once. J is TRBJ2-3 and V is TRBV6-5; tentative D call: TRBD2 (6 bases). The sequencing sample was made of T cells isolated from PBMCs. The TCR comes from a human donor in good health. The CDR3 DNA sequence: TGTGCCAGCAGTTACAGGGCGGGGAGCACAGATACGCAGTATTTT. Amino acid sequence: CASSYRAGSTDTQYF.